This T cell receptor beta chain appears in the sequencing data of a study of T cell responses to AZD1222 COVID-19 vaccine. Study-wide findings and caveats: Donors were mostly white British, more females; clonal diversity possibly underestimated. Unmutated variant regions are reportedly targeted by nearly half of spike-specific TCRs. Just a handful of AZD1222 recipients were seropositive at baseline.

On this clone itself: The antigen is not known.

CDR3 length: 15 residues. Looked up from germline, CDR1 is SGHTA and CDR2 is FQGNSA. Trimming removed 0 bases from V and 0 bases from J, with 6 bases in between. Sequencing used immunoSEQ multiplex PCR; TCRdb keeps in-frame clones, though not all of them. The repertoire holds fewer than 150,000 clones, with around 89% as singletons. This sequence was found in an adult in good health. This chain links TRBV7-2 with TRBJ1-5; D is uncertain. This specimen consisted of peripheral blood, obtained on day 0 of AZD1222 vaccination. The chain's CDR3 is CASSLALHSNQPQHF. The CDR3 DNA reads TGTGCCAGCAGCTTAGCATTACATAGCAATCAGCCCCAGCATTTT.